The TCR beta chain under discussion was sequenced for a study of blood T cells in healthy people across ages. Turning to the study itself: Template switching retrieved approximately one barcoded beta molecule for each two T cells.

A sample-barcoded 5' primer and a J-beta primer mix were used in a second PCR of about 7 to 12 cycles. Every single cDNA molecule received a tag from a template-switch adaptor with 12 random nucleotides. One entry per CDR3 protein results from TCRdb running MiXCR on the 5' RACE reads. The table has 1,300,000 or so distinct CDR3 sequences, 55% to 75% seen once. The CDR3 loop spans 17 amino acids. V lost 3 bases and J lost 0; bases outside the gene matches: 13. Germline V gives CDR1 DFQATT, CDR2 SNEGSKA (reference sequence). Broader study findings: The study could not conclusively compare naive and antigen-experienced cells, given its unsorted PBMCs.

In regard to this clonotype: Its antigen is unknown.

Every sample yielded at least 6 million isolated PBMCs. The clonotype originates from a man younger than 30 in good health. The J gene is TRBJ2-7, the V gene TRBV20-1; 8 bases agree with TRBD1. What was sequenced was blood. The CDR3 loop is CSASGTGFRGPSYEQYF. The CDR3 DNA follows: TGCAGTGCTAGTGGCACGGGATTCAGGGGGCCCTCCTACGAGCAGTACTTC.